One and the same sample provided the 18 T cell receptor beta chains below, sequenced in a study of cytomegalovirus exposure and HLA in healthy donors. The PCR had 60 Vbeta and 13 Jbeta primers. Some clones are missing from TCRdb's copy, which holds only in-frame ones; the method was immunoSEQ multiplex PCR. The top ten clones hold around 8.4% of a sample with about 86,000 clones, around three quarters of them seen once. The material sequenced was PBMCs. The receptors originated from a man in his 60s in good health and CMV-seronegative.

This chain uses TRBV6-6 with TRBJ2-7; D might be TRBD1 (6 bases). Germline CDR1 reads MNHNY; CDR2 reads SVGAGI (reference sequence). Trimming took 2 bases from V and 2 from J, leaving 10 bases between them. The CDR3 has 14 residues. CDR3 DNA: TGTGCCAGCAGTTACCTAGACAGGACCTACGAGCAGTACTTC. Its protein product is CASSYLDRTYEQYF.

This clone was counted a few times. The chain uses TRBV9 and TRBJ2-7; no firm D call. The V end lost 0 bases, the J end lost 9 bases, and 13 bases lay between the germline ends. CDR1 and CDR2 (germline): SGDLS, YYNGEE. The CDR3 covers 13 residues. CDR3 amino acids: CASSVAKVLGQYF. The CDR3 DNA reads as TGTGCCAGCAGCGTAGCTAAGGTCCTAGGGCAGTACTTC. Full variable domain (missing parts from reference TRBV9 and TRBJ2-7): DSGVTQTPKHLITATGQRVTLRCSPRSGDLSVYWYQQSLDQGLQFLIQYYNGEERAKGNILERFSAQQFPDLHSELNLSSLELGDSALYFCASSVAKVLGQYFGPGTRLTVT.

The chain couples TRBV28 to TRBJ1-4; 7 bases fit TRBD1. This CDR3 comprises 15 residues. Trimming at V came to 2 bases and at J to 3 bases, leaving 3 bases not matched to a gene. Germline lookup yields CDR1 MDHEN and CDR2 SYDVKM. The CDR3 DNA sequence: TGTGCCAGCAGTTTACCGGGGACAGCTAATGAAAAACTGTTTTTT. It translates to CASSLPGTANEKLFF.

This clone was observed a handful of times. The chain uses TRBV30 and TRBJ2-1; weak D call: TRBD2 (6 bases). In germline, CDR1 is GTSNPN, CDR2 SVGIG (reference sequence). This CDR3 contains 14 residues. With 1 base removed from V and 10 bases from J, the gap between germline ends came to 17 bases. The CDR3 reads CAWSEGTADPEQFF. The CDR3 DNA is TGTGCCTGGAGTGAGGGGACTGCAGACCCAGAGCAGTTCTTC.

The CDR3 here is CASSLRQGSNSPLHF. The DNA for the CDR3 is TGCGCCAGCAGCCTACGACAGGGGAGTAATTCACCCCTCCACTTT. The chain links TRBV4-3 to TRBJ1-6; 8 positions match TRBD1. Trimming cost V 4 bases and J 6 bases; bases outside gene matches: 5. The germline V gene has CDR1 LGHNA and CDR2 YSLEER. The CDR3 runs to 15 residues.

J is TRBJ2-7 and V is TRBV19; perhaps TRBD1 as D (5 bases). Looked up from germline, CDR1 is LNHDA and CDR2 is SQIVND (reference sequence). The CDR3 runs 13 residues. Trimming stripped 3 bases from V and 5 bases from J, with 11 bases between. CDR3 DNA sequence: TGTGCCAGTAGTATTAGGGGTCGGGACGAGCAGTACTTC. This sequence encodes CASSIRGRDEQYF.

Only a few counts were recorded for this clone. This chain joins TRBV9 and TRBJ1-1; D unclear. The length of the CDR3 is 14 residues. Germline CDR1 and CDR2: SGDLS and YYNGEE. Trimming removed 0 bases from V and 1 base from J, with 7 bases in between. The CDR3 region is CASSVGAANTEAFF. The CDR3 bases are TGTGCCAGCAGCGTAGGGGCAGCGAACACTGAAGCTTTCTTT.

This clone has a handful of counts. This chain links TRBV2 with TRBJ1-6; D perhaps matches TRBD1 (6 bases). This CDR3 is built from 13 residues. V lost 4 bases to trimming and J lost 7 bases, with 8 bases between them. CDR1 is SNHLY and CDR2 is FYNNEI in the germline V gene. In nucleotides, the CDR3 is TGTGCCAGCAGTGCGGGACAAAATTCACCCCTCCACTTT. Translation: CASSAGQNSPLHF.

V gene TRBV5-1 combines with J gene TRBJ1-6; 9 bases line up with TRBD1. V lost 0 bases and J lost 9; bases outside the gene matches: 4. This CDR3 is 15 amino acids long. Looked up from germline, CDR1 is SGHRS and CDR2 is YFSETQ. The CDR3 loop is CASSLEQGAISPLHF. The CDR3 DNA is TGCGCCAGCAGCTTGGAACAGGGGGCAATTTCACCCCTCCACTTT.

This clone has a single count. V and J are TRBV7-2 and TRBJ2-7; 8 bases are shared with TRBD2. Germline V gene lookup returns CDR1 SGHTA and CDR2 FQGNSA. V lost 3 bases to trimming and J lost 6 bases; unmatched junction nucleotides: 4. CDR3 length: 13 residues. Here the CDR3 reads CASSFVSGTEQYF. For the CDR3, the DNA is TGTGCCAGCAGCTTTGTTAGCGGGACCGAGCAGTACTTC.

The V and J genes are TRBV10-2 and TRBJ1-3; D not certain. V lost 3 bases, J lost 4 bases, and 10 bases lay in between. CDR1 WSHSY and CDR2 SAAADI come from the germline V gene. The CDR3 is 14 residues long. The CDR3 region has the DNA TGCGCCAGCAGTGACCCGGGAACGGGAAACACCATATATTTT. This gives the protein CASSDPGTGNTIYF.

This rearrangement joins TRBV7-2 to TRBJ1-3; no clear D. Per the germline V gene, CDR1 is SGHTA and CDR2 is FQGNSA. Trimming took 5 bases from V and 0 from J, leaving 8 bases between them. The CDR3 is 14 residues long. The CDR3 DNA reads TGTGCCAGCAGCCTACGGGTCTCTGGAAACACCATATATTTT. This encodes CASSLRVSGNTIYF.

This clone came up a few times. Other nucleotide sequences in the sample specify the same CDR3. V is TRBV5-1 and J is TRBJ2-3; 8 nucleotides line up with TRBD1. The CDR3 runs 15 residues. The V segment lost 4 bases and the J segment 4 bases; nucleotides outside the gene matches: 8. Germline V gene sequence: CDR1 SGHRS, CDR2 YFSETQ. The CDR3 region is CASSPGTGGADTQYF. The DNA for the CDR3 is TGCGCCAGCAGCCCCGGGACAGGAGGGGCAGATACGCAGTATTTT.

In this sample, this clone turned up a few times. CDR3 sequence (DNA): TGTGCCAGCAGCTTGGCCCCGGGACAGAACACAGATACGCAGTATTTT. This codes for CASSLAPGQNTDTQYF. The rearrangement joins TRBV5-6 to TRBJ2-3, with 7 nucleotides matching TRBD1. The length of the CDR3 is 16 residues. V lost 0 bases to trimming and J lost 2 bases; unmatched junction nucleotides: 6. Germline CDR1 SGHDT, CDR2 YYEEEE.

V is TRBV14 and J is TRBJ1-1; perhaps TRBD1 as D (5 bases). This CDR3 is 14 amino acids long. Trimming stripped 8 bases from V and 1 base from J, with 14 bases between. Germline V gene data show CDR1 as SGHDN and CDR2 as FVKESK. In DNA form, the CDR3 reads TGTGCCAGCGTCCGGGGGGGAGGGAACACTGAAGCTTTCTTT. Its protein is CASVRGGGNTEAFF.

The rearrangement links TRBV2 to TRBJ1-3, with 8 bases lining up with TRBD1. The CDR3 totals 15 residues. Trimming at V came to 7 bases and at J to 0 bases, leaving 5 bases not matched to a gene. CDR1 and CDR2 (germline): SNHLY, FYNNEI. The CDR3 bases are TGTGCCAGCACCGCGGACAGGGCCTCTGGAAACACCATATATTTT. Translating it yields CASTADRASGNTIYF.

This chain joins TRBV2 and TRBJ1-2, with unresolved D. This CDR3 is 11 amino acids long. Trimming stripped 3 bases from V and 8 bases from J, with 7 bases between. Looked up from germline, CDR1 is SNHLY and CDR2 is FYNNEI. The CDR3: CASSDSGGYTF. The CDR3 DNA follows: TGTGCCAGCAGTGATTCGGGGGGCTACACCTTC.

Here the CDR3 DNA reads TGTGCCAGCAGCCACCGGAACAGGGGTGACGAGCAGTACTTC. Its translation: CASSHRNRGDEQYF. V and J are TRBV13 and TRBJ2-7; 7 positions agree with TRBD1. The germline V gene has CDR1 PRHDT and CDR2 FYEKMQ (reference sequence). The CDR3 is 14 amino acids. J was trimmed by 5 bases and V by 5 bases; bases with no gene match: 9. Together with reference TRBV13 and TRBJ2-7, the CDR3 gives the full variable domain: AAGVIQSPRHLIKEKRETATLKCYPIPRHDTVYWYQQGPGQDPQFLISFYEKMQSDKGSIPDRFSAQQFSDYHSELNMSSLELGDSALYFCASSHRNRGDEQYFGPGTRLTVT.